These 7 T cell receptor beta chains were sequenced from one sample in a study of post-analysis software for immune sequencing data. Study observations and caveats: The five TRBV segments detected at higher frequency in patients than in controls included TRBV5-6, TRBV5-1 and TRBV20-1.

TCR beta libraries were prepared from cDNA with unique molecular identifiers. TCRdb re-called the PCR reads through MiXCR, storing one row per CDR3 protein. The sample gives some 890,000 distinct CDR3 sequences, roughly 58% of which show up once; about 4.8% is in the top ten. These TCRs are of unknown antigen specificity. Sequencing used blood. The origin of the receptors is a girl between 10 and 17 years old with multiple sclerosis.

V and J are TRBV12-3 or TRBV12-4 and TRBJ2-1, with 9 bases that match TRBD1. The CDR3 is 14 residues long. V lost 4 bases and J lost 8; bases outside the gene matches: 6. As DNA, the CDR3 is TGTGCCAGCAGTTCGTGGACAGGGGACGATGAGCAGTTCTTC. This gives the protein CASSSWTGDDEQFF.

V gene TRBV25-1 combines with J gene TRBJ2-7; tentative D call: TRBD1 (8 bases). Germline V gene data show CDR1 as MGHDK and CDR2 as SYGVNS. The germline V and J ends were trimmed by 4 bases and 2 bases, with 15 bases remaining between them. The CDR3 is 15 amino acids. The CDR3 region is CASSGTGTTTYEQYF. The CDR3 coding sequence is TGTGCCAGCAGTGGGACAGGGACTACTACCTACGAGCAGTACTTC.

The V gene is TRBV5-1, the J gene TRBJ1-4; D is possibly TRBD1 (5 bases). Per the germline V gene, CDR1 is SGHRS and CDR2 is YFSETQ. This CDR3 is built from 14 residues. V was pared by 7 bases and J by 0 bases, with 10 bases between. The DNA of the CDR3 is TGCGCCAGCCGCGACAGTCCAACTAATGAAAAACTGTTTTTT. Protein sequence: CASRDSPTNEKLFF. Supplemented by reference TRBV5-1 and TRBJ1-4, the full variable domain reads KAGVTQTPRYLIKTRGQQVTLSCSPISGHRSVSWYQQTPGQGLQFLFEYFSETQRNKGNFPGRFSGRQFSNSRSEMNVSTLELGDSALYLCASRDSPTNEKLFFGSGTQLSVL.

The table lists this clonotype with a few counts. The gene calls are TRBV20-1 and TRBJ2-7; no definite D call. Trimming removed 2 bases at V and 3 bases at J, with 14 bases between. Germline values: CDR1 DFQATT, CDR2 SNEGSKA (reference sequence). The CDR3 spans 14 residues. In DNA form, the CDR3 reads TGCAGTGCTAGACGTCAGGAGTTCGGCTACGAGCAGTACTTC. Amino acids: CSARRQEFGYEQYF.

There are a few counts of this clonotype. The V call is TRBV6-6, the J call TRBJ2-5, with 7 bases fitting TRBD1. Matching the DNA end better, TRBJ2-7 makes the J call doubtful. The CDR3 runs to 16 residues. Germline V CDR1 and CDR2: MNHNY, SVGAGI (reference sequence). The CDR3 coding sequence is TGTGCCAGCAGTTCAACAGGGGCTCCGAACTCCTACGAGCAGTACTTC. Its protein is CASSSTGAPNSYEQYF.

Regarding this clonotype: A junction boundary mismatches the germline segment, possibly from a read error. This rearrangement joins TRBV15 to TRBJ2-3, with D possibly being TRBD1 or TRBD2 (6 bases each). Germline values: CDR1 LNHNV, CDR2 YYDKDF (reference sequence). There are 17 residues in the CDR3. The CDR3 DNA reads TGTGCCACCAGCCAGGAGGGGGTAGTGAGAAGCACAGACACGCAGTATTTT. This translates into CATSQEGVVRSTDTQYF.

The rearrangement links TRBV6-2 or TRBV6-3 to TRBJ1-5, with unresolved D. The length of the CDR3 is 18 residues. The V end lost 0 bases, the J end lost 0 bases, and 15 bases lay between the germline ends. Germline V gene lookup returns CDR1 MNHEY and CDR2 SVGEGT. The CDR3 coding sequence is TGTGCCAGCAGTTACTCGATTGATTCACACCGTAGCAATCAGCCCCAGCATTTT. It is translated as CASSYSIDSHRSNQPQHF.